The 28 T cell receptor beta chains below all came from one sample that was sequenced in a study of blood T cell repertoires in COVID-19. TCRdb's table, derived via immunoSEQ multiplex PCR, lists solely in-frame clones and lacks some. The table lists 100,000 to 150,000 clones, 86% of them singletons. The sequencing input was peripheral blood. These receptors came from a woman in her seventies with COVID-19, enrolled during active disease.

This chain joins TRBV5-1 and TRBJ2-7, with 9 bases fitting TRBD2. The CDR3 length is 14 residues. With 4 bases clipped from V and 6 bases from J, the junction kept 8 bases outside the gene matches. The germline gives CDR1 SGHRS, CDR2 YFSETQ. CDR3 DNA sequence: TGCGCCAGCAGCCCGCCGGGACTAGCACCCGAGCAGTACTTC. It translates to CASSPPGLAPEQYF.

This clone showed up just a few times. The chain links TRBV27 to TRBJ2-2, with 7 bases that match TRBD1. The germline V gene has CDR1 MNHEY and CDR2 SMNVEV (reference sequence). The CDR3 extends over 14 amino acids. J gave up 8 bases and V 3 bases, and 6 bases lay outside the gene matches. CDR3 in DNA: TGTGCCAGCAGTTTGATACAGGGGTTGGGGGAGCTGTTTTTT. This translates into CASSLIQGLGELFF.

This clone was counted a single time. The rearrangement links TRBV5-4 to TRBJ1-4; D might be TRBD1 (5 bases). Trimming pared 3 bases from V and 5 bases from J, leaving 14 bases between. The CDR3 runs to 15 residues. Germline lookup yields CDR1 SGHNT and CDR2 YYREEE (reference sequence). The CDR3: CASSSPTAGNEKLFF. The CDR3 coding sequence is TGTGCCAGCAGCTCCCCGACAGCGGGAAATGAAAAACTGTTTTTT.

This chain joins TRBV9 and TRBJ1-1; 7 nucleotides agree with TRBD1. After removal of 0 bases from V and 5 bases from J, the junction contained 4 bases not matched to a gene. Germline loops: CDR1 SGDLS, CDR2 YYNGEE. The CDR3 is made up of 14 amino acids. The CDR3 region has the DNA TGTGCCAGCAGCGTAGTGACAGGGCGTACTGAAGCTTTCTTT. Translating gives CASSVVTGRTEAFF.

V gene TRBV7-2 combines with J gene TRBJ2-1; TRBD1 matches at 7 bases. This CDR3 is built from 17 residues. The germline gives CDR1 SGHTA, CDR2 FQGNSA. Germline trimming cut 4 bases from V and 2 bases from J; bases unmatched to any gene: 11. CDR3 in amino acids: CASSWKASGTAYNEQFF. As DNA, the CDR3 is TGTGCCAGCAGCTGGAAAGCTTCCGGGACAGCCTACAATGAGCAGTTCTTC.

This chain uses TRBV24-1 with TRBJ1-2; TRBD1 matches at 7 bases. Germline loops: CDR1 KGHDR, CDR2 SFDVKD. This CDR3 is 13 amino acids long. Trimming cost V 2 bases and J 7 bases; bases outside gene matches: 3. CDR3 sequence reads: CATSDSWTGGYTF. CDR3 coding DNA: TGTGCCACCAGTGATTCGTGGACAGGTGGCTACACCTTC.

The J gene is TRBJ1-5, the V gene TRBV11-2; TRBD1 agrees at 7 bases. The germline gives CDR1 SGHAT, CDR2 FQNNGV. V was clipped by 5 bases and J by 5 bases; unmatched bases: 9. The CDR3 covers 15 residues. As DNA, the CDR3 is TGTGCCAGCAGCGCCAAGACAGGGTCGCATCAGCCCCAGCATTTT. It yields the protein CASSAKTGSHQPQHF.

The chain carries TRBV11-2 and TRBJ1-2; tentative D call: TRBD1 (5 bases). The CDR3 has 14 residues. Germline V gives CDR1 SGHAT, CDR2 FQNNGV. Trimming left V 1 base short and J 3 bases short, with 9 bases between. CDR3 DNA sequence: TGTGCCAGCAGCTTAGGGCAGGGTTACTATGGCTACACCTTC. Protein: CASSLGQGYYGYTF.

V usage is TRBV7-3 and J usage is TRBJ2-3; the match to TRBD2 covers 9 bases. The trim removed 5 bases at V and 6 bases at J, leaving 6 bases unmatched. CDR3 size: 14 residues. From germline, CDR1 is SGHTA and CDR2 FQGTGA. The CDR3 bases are TGTGCCAGCAGCCGTAGCGGGGGCCGGGATACGCAGTATTTT. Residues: CASSRSGGRDTQYF.

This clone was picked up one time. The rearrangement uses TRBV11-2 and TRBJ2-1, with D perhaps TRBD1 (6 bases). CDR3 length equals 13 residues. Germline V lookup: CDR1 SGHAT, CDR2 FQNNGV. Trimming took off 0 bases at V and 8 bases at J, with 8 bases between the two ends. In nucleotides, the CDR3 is TGTGCCAGCAGCTTAGAACAGGGCCATGAGCAGTTCTTC. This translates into CASSLEQGHEQFF.

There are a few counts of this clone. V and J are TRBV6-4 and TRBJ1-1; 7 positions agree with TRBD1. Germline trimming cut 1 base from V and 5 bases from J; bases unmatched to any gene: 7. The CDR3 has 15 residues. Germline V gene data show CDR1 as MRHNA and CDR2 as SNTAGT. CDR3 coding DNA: TGTGCCAGCAGTGACTACCCGACAGGGAAGACTGAAGCTTTCTTT. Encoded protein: CASSDYPTGKTEAFF.

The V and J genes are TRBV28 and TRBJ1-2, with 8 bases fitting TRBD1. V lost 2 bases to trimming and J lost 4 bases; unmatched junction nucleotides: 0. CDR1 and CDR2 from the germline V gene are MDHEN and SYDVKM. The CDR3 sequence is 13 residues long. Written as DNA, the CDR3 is TGTGCCAGCAGTTTACAGGGGGCCTATGGCTACACCTTC. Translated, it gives CASSLQGAYGYTF.

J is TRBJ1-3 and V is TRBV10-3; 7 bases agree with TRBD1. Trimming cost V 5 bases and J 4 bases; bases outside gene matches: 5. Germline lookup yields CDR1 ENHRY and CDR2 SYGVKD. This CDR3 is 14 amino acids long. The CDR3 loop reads CAISRQGSGNTIYF. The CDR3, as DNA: TGTGCCATCAGTCGACAGGGTTCCGGAAACACCATATATTTT.

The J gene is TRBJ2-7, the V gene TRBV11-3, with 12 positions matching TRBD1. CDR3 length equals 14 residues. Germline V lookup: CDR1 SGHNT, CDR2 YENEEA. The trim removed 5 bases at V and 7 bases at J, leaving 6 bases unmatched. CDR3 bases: TGTGCCAGCAGCCCGGGACAGGGGGCGAGAGAGCAGTACTTC. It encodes CASSPGQGAREQYF.

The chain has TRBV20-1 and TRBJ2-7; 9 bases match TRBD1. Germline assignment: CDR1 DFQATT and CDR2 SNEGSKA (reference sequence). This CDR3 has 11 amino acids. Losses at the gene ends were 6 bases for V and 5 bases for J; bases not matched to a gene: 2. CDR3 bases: TGCAGTGCGGACAGGGGCGACGAGCAGTACTTC. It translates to CSADRGDEQYF.

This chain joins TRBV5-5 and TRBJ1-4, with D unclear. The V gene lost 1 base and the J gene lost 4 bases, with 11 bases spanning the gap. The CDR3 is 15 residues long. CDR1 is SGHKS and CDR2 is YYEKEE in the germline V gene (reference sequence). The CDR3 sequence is CASSLIGSFNEKLFF. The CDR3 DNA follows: TGTGCCAGCAGCTTGATCGGGAGCTTTAATGAAAAACTGTTTTTT.

CDR3 sequence reads: CASSPTRGTDTQYF. The CDR3 nucleotides read TGTGCCAGCAGTCCCACGAGAGGCACAGATACGCAGTATTTT. The chain carries TRBV28 and TRBJ2-3; D unclear. CDR1 and CDR2 (germline): MDHEN, SYDVKM. With 5 bases removed from V and 1 base from J, the gap between germline ends came to 10 bases. The CDR3 is 14 residues long.

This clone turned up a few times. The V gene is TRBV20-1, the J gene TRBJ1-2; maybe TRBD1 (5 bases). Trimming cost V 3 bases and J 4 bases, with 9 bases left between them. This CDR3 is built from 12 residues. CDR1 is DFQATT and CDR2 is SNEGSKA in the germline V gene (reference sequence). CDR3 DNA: TGCAGTGCTAGTAGGGGTAGCTATGGCTACACCTTC. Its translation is CSASRGSYGYTF.

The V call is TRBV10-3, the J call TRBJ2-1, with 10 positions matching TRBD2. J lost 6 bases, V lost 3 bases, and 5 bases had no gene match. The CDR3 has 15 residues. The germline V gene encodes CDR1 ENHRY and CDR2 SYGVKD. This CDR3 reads CAISDLLAGPNEQFF. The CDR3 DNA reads TGTGCCATCAGTGATTTACTAGCGGGACCCAATGAGCAGTTCTTC.

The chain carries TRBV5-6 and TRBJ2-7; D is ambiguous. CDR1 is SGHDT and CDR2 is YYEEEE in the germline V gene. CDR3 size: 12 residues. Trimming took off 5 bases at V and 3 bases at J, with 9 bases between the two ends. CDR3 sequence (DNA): TGTGCCAGCAGTCCGCGCGGCTACGAGCAGTACTTC. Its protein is CASSPRGYEQYF.

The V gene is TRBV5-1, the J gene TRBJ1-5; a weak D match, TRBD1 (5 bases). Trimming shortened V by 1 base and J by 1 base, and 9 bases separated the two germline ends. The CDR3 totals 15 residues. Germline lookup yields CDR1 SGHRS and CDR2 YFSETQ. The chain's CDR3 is CASSLTAGSNQPQHF. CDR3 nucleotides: TGCGCCAGCAGCTTGACGGCAGGGAGCAATCAGCCCCAGCATTTT. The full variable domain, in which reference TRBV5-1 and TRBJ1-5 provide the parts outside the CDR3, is KAGVTQTPRYLIKTRGQQVTLSCSPISGHRSVSWYQQTPGQGLQFLFEYFSETQRNKGNFPGRFSGRQFSNSRSEMNVSTLELGDSALYLCASSLTAGSNQPQHFGDGTRLSIL.

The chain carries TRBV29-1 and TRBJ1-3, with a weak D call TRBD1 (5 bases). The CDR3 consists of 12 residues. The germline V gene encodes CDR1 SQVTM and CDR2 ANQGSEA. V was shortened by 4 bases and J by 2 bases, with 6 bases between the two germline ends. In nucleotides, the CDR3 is TGCAGCGTTGGGGGCGCTGGAAACACCATATATTTT. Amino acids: CSVGGAGNTIYF.

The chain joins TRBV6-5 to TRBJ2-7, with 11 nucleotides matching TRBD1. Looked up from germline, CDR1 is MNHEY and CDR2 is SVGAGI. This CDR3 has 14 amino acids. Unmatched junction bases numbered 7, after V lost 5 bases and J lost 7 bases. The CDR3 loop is CASSPGQGVWEQYF. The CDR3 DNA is TGTGCCAGCAGTCCGGGACAGGGGGTCTGGGAGCAGTACTTC.

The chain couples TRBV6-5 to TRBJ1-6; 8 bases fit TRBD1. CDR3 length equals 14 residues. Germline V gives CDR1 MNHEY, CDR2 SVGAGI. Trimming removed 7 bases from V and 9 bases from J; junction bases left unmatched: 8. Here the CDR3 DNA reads TGTGCCAGCAAGACCGGGACAGGTCGTTCACCCCTCCACTTT. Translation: CASKTGTGRSPLHF.

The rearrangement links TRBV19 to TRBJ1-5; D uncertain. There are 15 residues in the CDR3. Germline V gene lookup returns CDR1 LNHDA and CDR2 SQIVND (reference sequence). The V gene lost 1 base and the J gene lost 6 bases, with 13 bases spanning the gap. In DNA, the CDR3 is TGTGCCAGTAGTATAGCAGGAGGCTCCTCTCAGCCCCAGCATTTT. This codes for CASSIAGGSSQPQHF.

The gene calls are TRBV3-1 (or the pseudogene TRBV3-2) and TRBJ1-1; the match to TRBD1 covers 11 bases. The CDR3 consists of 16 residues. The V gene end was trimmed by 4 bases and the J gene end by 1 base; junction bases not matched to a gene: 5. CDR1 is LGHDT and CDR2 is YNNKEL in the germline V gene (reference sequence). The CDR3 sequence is CASSPGTGGGNTEAFF. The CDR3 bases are TGTGCCAGCAGCCCGGGGACAGGGGGTGGGAACACTGAAGCTTTCTTT.

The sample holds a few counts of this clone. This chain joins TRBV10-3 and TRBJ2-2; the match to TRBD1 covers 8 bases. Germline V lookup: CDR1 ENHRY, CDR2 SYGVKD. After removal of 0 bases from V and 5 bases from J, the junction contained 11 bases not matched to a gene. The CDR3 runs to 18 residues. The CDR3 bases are TGTGCCATCAGTGAGTCGGGAACAGGGGGTTTCCAGACCGGGGAGCTGTTTTTT. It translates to CAISESGTGGFQTGELFF.

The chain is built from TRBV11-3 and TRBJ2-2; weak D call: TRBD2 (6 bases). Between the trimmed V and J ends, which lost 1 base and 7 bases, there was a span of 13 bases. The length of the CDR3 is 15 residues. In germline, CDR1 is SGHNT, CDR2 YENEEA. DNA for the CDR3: TGTGCCAGCAGCTTAGCACCTACTAGCATCGGGGAGCTGTTTTTT. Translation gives CASSLAPTSIGELFF. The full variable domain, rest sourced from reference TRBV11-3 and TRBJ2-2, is EAGVVQSPRYKIIEKKQPVAFWCNPISGHNTLYWYLQNLGQGPELLIRYENEEAVDDSQLPKDRFSAERLKGVDSTLKIQPAELGDSAVYLCASSLAPTSIGELFFGEGSRLTVL.